This TCR beta chain derives from a study of spatial heterogeneity in lung cancer. Study in general: TCR and UMI combinations that were unique each appeared, on average, more than ten times in raw reads.

From the 5' RACE reads, TCRdb called clonotypes with MiXCR, one entry per CDR3 protein. Among about 86,000 distinct CDR3 sequences listed, about 12% were seen once. The time point here: sample taken at primary tumor resection. Frozen PBMC, nontumor lung or tumor provided whole RNA, which was sequenced unsorted. General study results and limits: Blood carried ubiquitous expanded tumor TCRs more at resection than follow-up.

Details on this clonotype: What it binds is unknown.

Trimming cost V 6 bases and J 0 bases; bases outside gene matches: 8. The CDR3 loop spans 17 amino acids. CDR1 and CDR2 from the germline V gene are MNHEY and SMNVEV (reference sequence). The input for sequencing was PBMCs, taken at surgery. The chain combines TRBV27 with TRBJ2-1; 10 nucleotides agree with TRBD2. The source of this sequence is a male donor with early-stage non-small cell lung cancer. The CDR3 sequence is CASRTRLAGNSYNEQFF. The CDR3 nucleotides are TGTGCCAGCAGAACCCGACTAGCGGGTAACTCCTACAATGAGCAGTTCTTC.